These 25 T cell receptor beta chains were sequenced from one sample in a study of blood T cell repertoires in COVID-19. The table came from immunoSEQ multiplex PCR; TCRdb's copy has only in-frame clones and leaves some out. The sample carries about 210,000 clones, 80% recorded once. Sequenced: PBMCs or T cells enriched from blood (not recorded which). All receptors come from a man between 25 and 39 years old with acute COVID-19.

The chain links TRBV6-5 to TRBJ1-2; possible D gene TRBD1, 5 bases. Per the germline V gene, CDR1 is MNHEY and CDR2 is SVGAGI. Trimming cost V 10 bases and J 8 bases, with 14 bases left between them. CDR3 length equals 11 residues. The CDR3 spells CATYGAAGYTF. Written as DNA, the CDR3 is TGTGCCACCTATGGGGCGGCCGGCTACACCTTC.

This clone occurred a few times. The rearrangement joins TRBV5-1 to TRBJ2-5; D is possibly TRBD1 (6 bases). CDR3 size: 16 residues. CDR1 SGHRS and CDR2 YFSETQ come from the germline V gene. Between the trimmed V and J ends, which lost 0 bases and 2 bases, there was a span of 14 bases. CDR3 protein: CASSLGRGATQETQYF. DNA of the CDR3: TGCGCCAGCAGCTTGGGCAGGGGTGCTACTCAAGAGACCCAGTACTTC.

The rearrangement joins TRBV6-5 to TRBJ1-2; 10 positions match TRBD1. The CDR3 has 15 residues. Trimming removed 7 bases from V and 7 bases from J; junction bases left unmatched: 12. Germline CDR1 reads MNHEY; CDR2 reads SVGAGI. The CDR3 nucleotides read TGTGCCAGCACTAGACAGGGGGCGATTGAAGGTGGCTACACCTTC. Its translation is CASTRQGAIEGGYTF.

As DNA, the CDR3 is TGTGCCACCAGTGATTTTTACGGGGGAGGGGATACGCAGTATTTT. This encodes CATSDFYGGGDTQYF. The V and J genes are TRBV24-1 and TRBJ2-3; 7 bases match TRBD2. This CDR3 is built from 15 residues. The J segment lost 6 bases and the V segment lost 1 base, leaving 6 bases of the junction unmatched. From germline, CDR1 is KGHDR and CDR2 SFDVKD.

The chain links TRBV9 to TRBJ2-1, with D possibly matching TRBD2 (5 bases). V shed 4 bases and J shed 2 bases, with 10 bases lying between them. CDR3 length: 14 amino acids. Per the germline V gene, CDR1 is SGDLS and CDR2 is YYNGEE. This CDR3 reads CASSPEGAYNEQFF. The CDR3 DNA is TGTGCCAGCAGCCCAGAGGGCGCCTACAATGAGCAGTTCTTC.

This clone has just a few counts. The chain has TRBV10-3 and TRBJ2-1; D is uncertain. CDR3 length equals 11 residues. Trimming removed 5 bases from V and 7 bases from J, with 6 bases in between. The V gene's germline CDR1 is ENHRY and CDR2 SYGVKD. The CDR3 loop is CAISTGNEQFF. The CDR3 DNA reads TGTGCCATCAGTACCGGGAATGAGCAGTTCTTC.

The rearrangement links TRBV11-3 to TRBJ2-3; maybe TRBD2 (5 bases). The CDR3 is 13 amino acids. V was trimmed by 0 bases and J by 4 bases, leaving 5 bases between them. The germline V gene has CDR1 SGHNT and CDR2 YENEEA. CDR3 protein: CASSLEEADTQYF. The CDR3 DNA follows: TGTGCCAGCAGCTTAGAGGAGGCAGATACGCAGTATTTT.

This clone was counted a few times. V gene TRBV23-1 combines with J gene TRBJ1-2, with a tentative D call TRBD1 (5 bases). TRBV23-1 is annotated as an ORF whose role is uncertain. The CDR3 runs to 14 residues. V lost 3 bases, J lost 3 bases, and 11 bases lay in between. The CDR3, as DNA: TGCGCCAGCAGTCAGGGGGAGGAAGACTATGGCTACACCTTC. Encoded protein: CASSQGEEDYGYTF.

The chain employs TRBV14 and TRBJ1-4, with TRBD1 as a possible D gene (5 bases). The germline CDR1 and CDR2 sequences are SGHDN and FVKESK. The length of the CDR3 is 11 residues. Trimming pared 5 bases from V and 11 bases from J, leaving 9 bases between. DNA of the CDR3: TGTGCCAGCAGCGGGGGAGGCAAACTGTTTTTT. Translated: CASSGGGKLFF.

This clone was seen a single time. The chain is built from TRBV5-6 and TRBJ2-1; maybe TRBD2 (5 bases). Germline lookup yields CDR1 SGHDT and CDR2 YYEEEE. This CDR3 contains 13 residues. V was trimmed by 3 bases and J by 9 bases, leaving 13 bases between them. The CDR3 bases are TGTGCCAGCAGCTCGGGGAAGGGCATTGAGCAGTTCTTC. Amino acid sequence: CASSSGKGIEQFF.

This clone was detected once. The chain links TRBV9 to TRBJ2-1; D call uncertain. The V and J ends lost 4 bases and 5 bases respectively, with 7 bases between them. CDR3 size: 12 residues. Germline V gene lookup returns CDR1 SGDLS and CDR2 YYNGEE. The CDR3 coding sequence is TGTGCCAGCAGCCCCCCCGACAATGAGCAGTTCTTC. Encoded protein: CASSPPDNEQFF.

This chain uses TRBV5-1 with TRBJ1-2; 8 nucleotides align to TRBD1. CDR1 and CDR2 (germline): SGHRS, YFSETQ. The V segment lost 6 bases and the J segment 3 bases; nucleotides outside the gene matches: 16. The CDR3 extends over 17 amino acids. DNA of the CDR3: TGCGCCAGCACTTCCAGGGGACAGGCTCAGGGTGACTATGGCTACACCTTC. Amino acid sequence: CASTSRGQAQGDYGYTF.

This clone was observed a handful of times. This rearrangement joins TRBV19 to TRBJ1-2; the D is unclear. This CDR3 comprises 14 residues. Germline CDR1 is LNHDA and CDR2 is SQIVND (reference sequence). The V and J ends lost 1 base and 3 bases respectively, with 9 bases between them. CDR3 DNA sequence: TGTGCCAGTAGTATAGTTTCAGGTGACTATGGCTACACCTTC. Amino acids: CASSIVSGDYGYTF.

This rearrangement joins TRBV30 to TRBJ1-1; no reliable D call. CDR1 and CDR2 from the germline V gene are GTSNPN and SVGIG (reference sequence). V lost 0 bases, J lost 7 bases, and 12 bases lay in between. The CDR3 extends over 13 amino acids. The CDR3 coding sequence is TGTGCCTGGAGTGTAAGTAAAGCCGGTGAAGCTTTCTTT. As protein: CAWSVSKAGEAFF. Variable domain in full (rest from reference TRBV30 and TRBJ1-1): SQTIHQWPATLVQPVGSPLSLECTVEGTSNPNLYWYRQAAGRGLQLLFYSVGIGQISSEVPQNLSASRPQDRQFILSSKKLLLSDSGFYLCAWSVSKAGEAFFGQGTRLTVV.

DNA of the CDR3: TGTGCCAGCAGCTTTAGCGGAGGGGATACGCAGTATTTT. Translating gives CASSFSGGDTQYF. The J gene is TRBJ2-3, the V gene TRBV5-4, with D maybe TRBD2 (6 bases). Germline loops: CDR1 SGHNT, CDR2 YYREEE (reference sequence). The CDR3 length is 13 residues. V was pared by 2 bases and J by 6 bases, with 10 bases between.

This chain joins TRBV6-5 and TRBJ1-2; 7 bases are a match to TRBD1. The V and J ends lost 7 bases and 1 base, in that order; junction bases with no gene match: 9. The CDR3 is 15 amino acids. The germline V gene has CDR1 MNHEY and CDR2 SVGAGI. CDR3 protein: CASTTRDRNNYGYTF. DNA for the CDR3: TGTGCCAGCACTACACGGGACAGAAATAACTATGGCTACACCTTC.

CDR3 amino acids: CARPPSGGLNEQFF. Written as DNA, the CDR3 is TGCGCCAGACCCCCTAGCGGGGGACTCAATGAGCAGTTCTTC. V and J are TRBV10-1 and TRBJ2-1, with 10 bases that match TRBD2. There are 14 residues in the CDR3. J was trimmed by 6 bases and V by 9 bases; bases with no gene match: 8. CDR1 is WNHNN, CDR2 SYGVQD, per germline (reference sequence).

V and J are TRBV6-6 and TRBJ2-6; TRBD2 matches 9 bases. Unmatched junction bases numbered 8, after V lost 5 bases and J lost 3 bases. Germline CDR1 and CDR2: MNHNY and SVGAGI (reference sequence). This CDR3 spans 17 amino acids. CDR3 in amino acids: CASSPGTSMLGANVLTF. CDR3 nucleotide sequence: TGTGCCAGCAGTCCAGGGACTAGCATGCTTGGGGCCAACGTCCTGACTTTC.

The chain combines TRBV15 with TRBJ2-7; 10 nucleotides align to TRBD1. Germline trimming cut 1 base from V and 3 bases from J; bases unmatched to any gene: 3. The length of the CDR3 is 15 residues. The V gene's germline CDR1 is LNHNV and CDR2 YYDKDF (reference sequence). CDR3 region: CATSRAGTGVYEQYF. CDR3 nucleotides: TGTGCCACCAGCAGAGCAGGGACAGGGGTCTACGAGCAGTACTTC.

The chain is built from TRBV30 and TRBJ1-4, with a possible D match to TRBD1 (6 bases). Per germline, CDR1 GTSNPN and CDR2 SVGIG (reference sequence). Trimming removed 0 bases from V and 8 bases from J, with 13 bases in between. CDR3 length: 14 residues. The CDR3 DNA is TGTGCCTGGAGTGTACTCACAGGGAAAGAAAAACTGTTTTTT. Amino acid sequence: CAWSVLTGKEKLFF.

The chain carries TRBV27 and TRBJ1-1; TRBD1 might be the D (6 bases). CDR3 length: 13 residues. Germline CDR1 is MNHEY and CDR2 is SMNVEV (reference sequence). The V end was cut by 3 bases, the J end by 5 bases, with 10 bases between. The CDR3, as DNA: TGTGCCAGCAGTTTCCGACAGGCGACTGAAGCTTTCTTT. It encodes CASSFRQATEAFF.

The J gene is TRBJ1-1, the V gene TRBV29-1; TRBD1 agrees at 8 bases. With 4 bases clipped from V and 2 bases from J, the junction kept 3 bases outside the gene matches. The germline V gene has CDR1 SQVTM and CDR2 ANQGSEA. The CDR3 spans 13 residues. The CDR3 nucleotides read TGCAGCGTTGGACAGGGGTATAACACTGAAGCTTTCTTT. Translated: CSVGQGYNTEAFF.

This rearrangement joins TRBV7-6 to TRBJ2-3; TRBD2 matches 9 bases. V lost 3 bases, J lost 3 bases, and 4 bases stayed unmatched. Germline V gives CDR1 SGHVS, CDR2 FNYEAQ. The CDR3 contains 15 residues. CDR3 nucleotides: TGTGCCAGCAGCTTTGGCGGGGGGGCTACAGATACGCAGTATTTT. Its protein product is CASSFGGGATDTQYF.

The rearrangement joins TRBV28 to TRBJ1-6, with a tentative D call TRBD1 (5 bases). V dropped 9 bases and J dropped 9 bases, with 15 bases sitting between them. The CDR3 runs 13 residues. Germline lookup yields CDR1 MDHEN and CDR2 SYDVKM. Written as DNA, the CDR3 is TGTGCCAGTCTGGCAGGGTCCGGTTCACCCCTCCACTTT. Translating it yields CASLAGSGSPLHF. Full variable domain (outside the CDR3, taken from reference TRBV28 and TRBJ1-6): DVKVTQSSRYLVKRTGEKVFLECVQDMDHENMFWYRQDPGLGLRLIYFSYDVKMKEKGDIPEGYSVSREKKERFSLILESASTNQTSMYLCASLAGSGSPLHFGNGTRLTVT.

This rearrangement joins TRBV4-2 to TRBJ1-1; D not certain. V dropped 3 bases and J dropped 5 bases, with 13 bases sitting between them. CDR3 length equals 14 residues. CDR1 is LGHNA and CDR2 is YNFKEQ in the germline V gene. Written as DNA, the CDR3 is TGTGCCAGCAGCCAGGATCCGGGGTGGACTGAAGCTTTCTTT. Translation: CASSQDPGWTEAFF.